Listed below are T cell receptor beta chains from one sample, sequenced in a study of blood T cell repertoires in COVID-19. TCRdb keeps only in-frame clones here, not all; method: immunoSEQ multiplex PCR. The sample shows 150,000 to 200,000 clones, approximately 91% of them seen only once. Sequencing was done on a sample of PBMCs or T cells enriched from blood (not recorded which). The receptors were gathered from a woman between 18 and 29 years old who had recovered from COVID-19. Both conserved end residues are part of each CDR3. A D gene is named only where the DNA matches it firmly. Only some rows state a clone size, as once, few, many or a class for expanded clones.

V gene	clone size	D gene	J gene	CDR3 protein	CDR3 DNA
TRBV3-1/TRBV3-2	.	.	TRBJ2-1	CASSPSGNEQFF	TGTGCCAGCAGCCCATCAGGTAATGAGCAGTTCTTC
TRBV15	.	TRBD1	TRBJ2-7	CATSNRGTGPYEQYF	TGTGCCACCAGCAACCGCGGGACAGGCCCCTACGAGCAGTACTTC
TRBV7-2	.	.	TRBJ1-1	CASRTRGGPNTEAFF	TGTGCCAGCAGGACCAGAGGAGGACCTAACACTGAAGCTTTCTTT
TRBV20-1	once	.	TRBJ2-7	CSALRAYEQYF	TGCAGTGCTCTTCGGGCCTACGAGCAGTACTTC
TRBV6-5	.	.	TRBJ2-1	CASRQVPSNEQFF	TGTGCCAGCCGACAGGTGCCCTCCAATGAGCAGTTCTTC
TRBV2	.	TRBD2	TRBJ2-1	CASSATSTTREQFF	TGTGCCAGCAGCGCGACTAGCACAACAAGGGAGCAGTTCTTC
TRBV28	.	TRBD1	TRBJ1-5	CASSFTGVSEQSADF	TGTGCCAGCAGTTTCACAGGGGTGAGTGAGCAATCAGCCGATTTT
TRBV10-3	.	TRBD2	TRBJ2-1	CAISLTMTGAGREQFF	TGTGCCATCAGCCTTACTATGACGGGAGCGGGGCGCGAGCAGTTCTTC
TRBV4-2	.	.	TRBJ2-1	CASSQDPGGRVGYNEQFF	TGTGCCAGCAGCCAAGATCCTGGCGGTCGCGTAGGATACAATGAGCAGTTCTTC
TRBV2	.	.	TRBJ1-2	CASSEPSAGIYGSHYGYTF	TGTGCCAGCAGTGAACCGTCCGCGGGAATCTATGGCTCCCACTATGGCTACACCTTC
TRBV28	.	TRBD1	TRBJ1-1	CASRQGALNTEAFF	TGTGCCAGCAGACAGGGGGCCTTGAACACTGAAGCTTTCTTT
TRBV28	.	TRBD1	TRBJ1-2	CASRTGGVYGYTF	TGTGCCAGCAGGACAGGGGGTGTCTATGGCTACACCTTC
TRBV7-8	.	TRBD1	TRBJ2-4	CASSSGTAAPFTSKNIQYF	TGTGCCAGCAGCTCCGGGACAGCCGCTCCCTTTACTTCCAAAAACATTCAGTACTTC
TRBV2	.	TRBD1	TRBJ1-1	CASSDRGYTEAFF	TGTGCCAGCAGTGACAGGGGGTACACTGAAGCTTTCTTT
TRBV19	.	.	TRBJ1-2	CASSISPQPYGYTF	TGTGCCAGTAGTATAAGCCCACAGCCCTATGGCTACACCTTC
TRBV28	.	.	TRBJ2-1	CASSLGGKQFF	TGTGCCAGCAGCCTTGGGGGGAAGCAGTTCTTC
TRBV7-9	.	.	TRBJ2-2	CASSLNLAPGTGELFF	TGTGCCAGCAGCTTAAATCTAGCCCCGGGCACCGGGGAGCTGTTTTTT
TRBV27	few	TRBD2	TRBJ2-1	CASSGLAGNEQFF	TGTGCCAGCAGTGGACTAGCTGGCAATGAGCAGTTCTTC
TRBV15	.	TRBD2	TRBJ2-1	CATSRIAGGPWNEQFF	TGTGCCACCAGCAGGATAGCGGGAGGGCCATGGAATGAGCAGTTCTTC
TRBV27	.	.	TRBJ2-3	CASSLGDTQYF	TGTGCCAGCAGCCTCGGGGATACGCAGTATTTT
TRBV6-1	.	TRBD2	TRBJ2-7	CASKVAGTYEQYF	TGTGCCAGCAAGGTAGCGGGAACTTACGAGCAGTACTTC
TRBV29-1	.	.	TRBJ1-2	CSVHRGEGYGYTF	TGCAGCGTGCACAGAGGCGAGGGCTATGGCTACACCTTC
TRBV27	many	.	TRBJ1-5	CASSSLSNQPQHF	TGTGCCAGCAGTTCCCTTAGCAATCAGCCCCAGCATTTT
TRBV4-1	.	TRBD1	TRBJ1-3	CASSERPQGGLSGNTIYF	TGCGCCAGCAGCGAAAGGCCCCAAGGGGGCCTCTCTGGAAACACCATATATTTT
TRBV2	once	TRBD2	TRBJ2-3	CASSEAGGVDTQYF	TGTGCCAGCAGTGAAGCGGGAGGGGTAGATACGCAGTATTTT
TRBV6-2/TRBV6-3	.	.	TRBJ2-7	CASSVQFPYEQYF	TGTGCCAGCAGTGTGCAGTTCCCCTACGAGCAGTACTTC
TRBV6-2/TRBV6-3	.	TRBD1	TRBJ2-7	CASSYPNHRGQGGWQYF	TGTGCCAGCAGTTACCCTAACCACCGGGGACAGGGTGGCTGGCAGTACTTC
TRBV18	.	TRBD1	TRBJ2-1	CASSPLGPGQGSYEQFF	TGTGCCAGCTCACCACTGGGTCCGGGACAGGGTTCCTATGAGCAGTTCTTC
TRBV12-3/TRBV12-4	.	.	TRBJ1-2	CASSLISGSGYTF	TGTGCCAGCAGTTTAATTTCAGGATCTGGCTACACCTTC
TRBV19	few	TRBD1	TRBJ2-2	CASSMVGGNGELFF	TGTGCCAGTAGTATGGTAGGGGGCAACGGGGAGCTGTTTTTT
TRBV7-2	.	TRBD2	TRBJ2-7	CASSLEGLAESYEQYF	TGTGCCAGCAGCTTAGAGGGACTAGCGGAGAGCTACGAGCAGTACTTC
TRBV7-3	few	TRBD1	TRBJ1-2	CASSSGTGSGYTF	TGTGCCAGCAGCTCCGGGACAGGGAGTGGCTACACCTTC
TRBV9	.	.	TRBJ1-1	CASSVGGATEAFF	TGTGCCAGCAGCGTAGGTGGGGCTACTGAAGCTTTCTTT
TRBV20-1	.	TRBD2	TRBJ2-2	CSASKGTSGYAGELFF	TGCAGTGCTAGTAAGGGGACTAGCGGTTATGCCGGGGAGCTGTTTTTT
TRBV29-1	.	.	TRBJ2-7	CSVASGTGLGEQYF	TGCAGCGTCGCATCGGGAACAGGGCTGGGGGAGCAGTACTTC
TRBV28	.	.	TRBJ2-3	CASSFGALSTDTQYF	TGTGCCAGCAGTTTTGGGGCCTTGAGCACAGATACGCAGTATTTT
TRBV11-3	.	.	TRBJ2-5	CASSLDSARGETQYF	TGTGCCAGCAGCTTAGACTCAGCGAGAGGGGAGACCCAGTACTTC
TRBV28	.	.	TRBJ2-7	CASSFGGASSYEQYF	TGTGCCAGCAGTTTCGGCGGGGCTAGCTCCTACGAGCAGTACTTC
TRBV27	.	.	TRBJ2-7	CASTWGRERKYEQYF	TGTGCCAGCACCTGGGGGCGGGAGCGGAAATACGAGCAGTACTTC
TRBV28	.	.	TRBJ2-7	CASSATLGPYEQYF	TGTGCCAGCAGCGCGACCTTGGGCCCCTACGAGCAGTACTTC
TRBV3-1/TRBV3-2	.	.	TRBJ2-3	CASSQEAISTDTQYF	TGTGCCAGCAGCCAAGAAGCGATTAGCACAGATACGCAGTATTTT
TRBV5-1	once	TRBD1	TRBJ2-1	CASRDSGTGVDEQFF	TGCGCCAGCAGGGACAGCGGGACAGGGGTTGATGAGCAGTTCTTC
TRBV3-1/TRBV3-2	.	TRBD2	TRBJ2-1	CASSQTVAGAGYNEQFF	TGTGCCAGCAGCCAAACCGTAGCGGGAGCGGGCTACAATGAGCAGTTCTTC
TRBV24-1	.	.	TRBJ1-5	CATSEQGGDQPQHF	TGTGCCACCAGTGAACAGGGAGGGGATCAGCCCCAGCATTTT
TRBV5-5	.	TRBD1	TRBJ1-1	CASSGIQGSTEAFF	TGTGCCAGCAGCGGAATACAGGGGAGCACTGAAGCTTTCTTT
TRBV23-1	once	.	TRBJ1-5	CASSRLRGSNQPQHF	TGCGCCAGCAGTCGTCTCAGGGGAAGCAATCAGCCCCAGCATTTT
TRBV7-8	.	.	TRBJ1-4	CASSPRGLGEKLFF	TGTGCCAGCAGCCCAAGGGGGTTAGGGGAAAAACTGTTTTTT
TRBV7-9	many	.	TRBJ2-3	CASSLELGVADTQYF	TGTGCCAGCAGCTTAGAATTAGGGGTTGCAGATACGCAGTATTTT
TRBV27	.	TRBD2	TRBJ2-1	CASSLWGTSQDEQFF	TGTGCCAGCAGTTTATGGGGGACTAGCCAGGATGAGCAGTTCTTC
TRBV7-9	.	TRBD1	TRBJ1-2	CASSSGLLGQGAGGYTF	TGTGCCAGCAGCTCAGGATTGCTGGGACAGGGGGCAGGTGGCTACACCTTC
TRBV27	.	.	TRBJ2-7	CASSLQGWGVKGEQYF	TGTGCCAGCAGTTTACAGGGGTGGGGCGTAAAAGGCGAGCAGTACTTC